The clone carrying this T cell receptor beta chain was detected many times. Its antigen is not known. The sample belongs to a study of T cell repertoires in cytomegalovirus infection. Study in general: CMV infection and matching HLA type were both indicated by public TCR beta signatures. Whole-study results and caveats: It was HLA-C-restricted CMV-specific TCR beta clonotypes that dominated the response ex vivo. Cumulated frequencies of public TCR beta families served to identify carriers of CMV plus the relevant HLA.

MiXCR was run by TCRdb on the reads, yielding one entry per CDR3 protein. The sample shows 450,000 to 550,000 distinct CDR3 sequences, about 15% of them seen only once. The CDR3 extends over 15 amino acids. Looked up from germline, CDR1 is MDHEN and CDR2 is SYDVKM. The ends were cut back, 5 bases at V and 3 bases at J, with 14 bases in the middle. This TCR came from a human donor in good health (CMV status not recorded). Some clones in this sample may be carry-over from other donors' samples. Sequencing was carried out using CD8+ T cells from PBMCs. The chain combines TRBV28 with TRBJ1-5; no reliable D call. CDR3 coding DNA: TGTGCCAGCAGTGAGCTCCGGACTTCCAATCAGCCCCAGCATTTT. As protein: CASSELRTSNQPQHF.